The sequence of this TCR beta chain was determined in a study of CD4 T cell repertoires in COVID-19. V was shortened by 0 bases and J by 3 bases, with 2 bases between the two germline ends. Per the germline V gene, CDR1 is GTSNPN and CDR2 is SVGIG (reference sequence). The CDR3 covers 12 residues. Here immunoSEQ multiplex PCR was the method, and the copy in TCRdb shows in-frame clones only, minus some. Of some 71,000 clones in the sample, 83% were seen once. This chain uses TRBV30 with TRBJ2-2; D is unclear. This sequence was found in a human donor who had COVID-19. This material consisted of CD4+ T cells from peripheral blood, taken after recovery from COVID-19. The CDR3 protein is CAWSVDTGELFF. DNA for the CDR3: TGTGCCTGGAGTGTCGACACCGGGGAGCTGTTTTTT.